This TCR beta chain was captured by sequencing in a study of T cell responses to AZD1222 COVID-19 vaccine. Sequencing was performed with immunoSEQ multiplex PCR; in TCRdb, only in-frame clones are kept and a portion is missing. Among 110,000 to 150,000 clones listed, 70% to 90% were seen once. Trimming cost V 3 bases and J 3 bases; bases outside gene matches: 4. The V gene's germline CDR1 is SGHVS and CDR2 FQNEAQ. CDR3 length: 15 residues. The clonotype was recovered from an adult in good health. V gene TRBV7-8 combines with J gene TRBJ2-7; TRBD1 matches 11 bases. Source: peripheral blood, taken on day 0 of AZD1222 vaccination. This CDR3 is CASSLGGTGGYEQYF. CDR3 sequence (DNA): TGTGCCAGCAGCTTGGGCGGGACAGGGGGCTACGAGCAGTACTTC.